The 2 T cell receptor beta chains listed next were all sequenced from one sample in a study of shared clonotypes between healthy human individuals. TCRdb keeps only in-frame clones here, not all; method: immunoSEQ multiplex PCR. The sample consists of a few million clones, around 95% of them appearing once. The sequenced sample was naive CD4+ T cells sorted from blood. Indicated subset: CD45RA+ positively selected. These TCRs come from a man between 18 and 29 years old in good health.

This chain joins TRBV6-5 and TRBJ2-1; perhaps D is TRBD1 or TRBD2 (6 bases each). This CDR3 has 16 residues. The germline V gene encodes CDR1 MNHEY and CDR2 SVGAGI. V dropped 2 bases and J dropped 0 bases, with 11 bases sitting between them. The CDR3 DNA is TGTGCCAGCAGTTACCGAGGGGGGAGCTCCTACAATGAGCAGTTCTTC. The encoded protein is CASSYRGGSSYNEQFF.

This chain joins TRBV30 and TRBJ2-6, with 7 bases that match TRBD2. The CDR3 runs 19 residues. Germline assignment: CDR1 GTSNPN and CDR2 SVGIG (reference sequence). V was clipped by 0 bases and J by 0 bases; unmatched bases: 11. The CDR3 loop reads CAWSVPKGGSDSGANVLTF. CDR3 DNA sequence: TGTGCCTGGAGTGTACCCAAGGGCGGGAGCGACTCTGGGGCCAACGTCCTGACTTTC. The entire variable domain, with the rest obtained from reference TRBV30 and TRBJ2-6, is as follows: SQTIHQWPATLVQPVGSPLSLECTVEGTSNPNLYWYRQAAGRGLQLLFYSVGIGQISSEVPQNLSASRPQDRQFILSSKKLLLSDSGFYLCAWSVPKGGSDSGANVLTFGAGSRLTVL.